The TCR beta chain under discussion was sequenced for a study of OX40 agonist ivuxolimab in advanced cancers. Overall study: Ivuxolimab doses were 0.01, 0.1, 0.3, 1.5, 3 or 10 mg/kg every 2 weeks. Partial responses occurred in three patients (one hepatocellular carcinoma, two cutaneous melanoma).

The V end lost 2 bases, the J end lost 3 bases, and 5 bases lay between the germline ends. Germline values: CDR1 MNHNS, CDR2 SASEGT. The CDR3 is made up of 12 amino acids. Study-level results: Low levels of normalized T-cell clonal expansion also appeared in some nonresponders. CD4+ and CD8+ T cells in blood underwent clonal expansion by week 6 at 0.1 to 3.0 mg/kg.

Measured with immunoSEQ multiplex PCR; TCRdb has only the in-frame clones, and not every one. The sample includes roughly 30,000 clones, 88% seen only once; the top ten take 58%. A remark on this clone: The target antigen is unknown.

Sequencing was performed on CD4+ or CD8+ T cells sorted from blood, taken in a trial of the OX40 agonist ivuxolimab. This receptor was taken from an adult with an advanced solid tumor such as melanoma, head and neck, liver or kidney cancer. The rearrangement uses TRBV6-1 and TRBJ2-7, with no clear D. The CDR3 DNA reads TGTGCCAGCAGTGAACAGCACTACGAGCAGTACTTC. Its translation: CASSEQHYEQYF.